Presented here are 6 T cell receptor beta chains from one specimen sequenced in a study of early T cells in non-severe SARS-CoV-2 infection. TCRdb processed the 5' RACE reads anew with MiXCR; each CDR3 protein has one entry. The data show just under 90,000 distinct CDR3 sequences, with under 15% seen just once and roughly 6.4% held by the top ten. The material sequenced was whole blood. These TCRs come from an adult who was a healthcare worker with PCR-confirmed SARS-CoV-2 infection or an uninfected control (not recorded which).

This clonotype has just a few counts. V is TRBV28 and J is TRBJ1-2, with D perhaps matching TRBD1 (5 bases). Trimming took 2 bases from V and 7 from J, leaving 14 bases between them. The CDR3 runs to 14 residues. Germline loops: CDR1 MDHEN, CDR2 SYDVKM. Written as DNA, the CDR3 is TGTGCCAGCAGTTTAGCAGGGCCAGGACGTGGCTACACCTTC. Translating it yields CASSLAGPGRGYTF.

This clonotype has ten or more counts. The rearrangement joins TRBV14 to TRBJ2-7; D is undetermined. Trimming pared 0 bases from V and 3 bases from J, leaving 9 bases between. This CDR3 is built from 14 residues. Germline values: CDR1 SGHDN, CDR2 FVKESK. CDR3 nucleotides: TGTGCCAGCAGCCAAGATGGCCCTTTCTACGAGCAGTACTTC. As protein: CASSQDGPFYEQYF.

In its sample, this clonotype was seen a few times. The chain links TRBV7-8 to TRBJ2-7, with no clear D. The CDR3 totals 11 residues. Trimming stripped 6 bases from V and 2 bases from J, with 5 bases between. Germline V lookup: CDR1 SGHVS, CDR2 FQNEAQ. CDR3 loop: CASRDTYEQYF. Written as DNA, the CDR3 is TGTGCCAGCAGGGATACCTACGAGCAGTACTTC.

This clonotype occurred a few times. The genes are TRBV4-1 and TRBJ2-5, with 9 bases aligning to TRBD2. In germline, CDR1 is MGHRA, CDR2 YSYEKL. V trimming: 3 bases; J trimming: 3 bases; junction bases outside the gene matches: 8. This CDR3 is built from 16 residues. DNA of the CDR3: TGCGCCAGCAGCCATATGCGGGAGGGGAGAGAAGAGACCCAGTACTTC. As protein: CASSHMREGREETQYF.

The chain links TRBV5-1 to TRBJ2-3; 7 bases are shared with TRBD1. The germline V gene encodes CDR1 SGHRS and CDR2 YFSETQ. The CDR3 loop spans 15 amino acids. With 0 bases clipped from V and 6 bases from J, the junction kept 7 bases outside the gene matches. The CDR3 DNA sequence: TGCGCCAGCAGCTTGGTGGCAGGGGGTATGGATACGCAGTATTTT. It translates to CASSLVAGGMDTQYF.

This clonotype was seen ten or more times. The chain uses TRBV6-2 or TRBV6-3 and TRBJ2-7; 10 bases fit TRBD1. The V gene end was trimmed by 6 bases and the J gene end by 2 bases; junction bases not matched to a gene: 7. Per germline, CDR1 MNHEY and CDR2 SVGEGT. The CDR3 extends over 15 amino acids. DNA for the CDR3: TGTGCCAGCAGGCTTGCGACAGGGGGCACCTACGAGCAGTACTTC. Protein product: CASRLATGGTYEQYF.